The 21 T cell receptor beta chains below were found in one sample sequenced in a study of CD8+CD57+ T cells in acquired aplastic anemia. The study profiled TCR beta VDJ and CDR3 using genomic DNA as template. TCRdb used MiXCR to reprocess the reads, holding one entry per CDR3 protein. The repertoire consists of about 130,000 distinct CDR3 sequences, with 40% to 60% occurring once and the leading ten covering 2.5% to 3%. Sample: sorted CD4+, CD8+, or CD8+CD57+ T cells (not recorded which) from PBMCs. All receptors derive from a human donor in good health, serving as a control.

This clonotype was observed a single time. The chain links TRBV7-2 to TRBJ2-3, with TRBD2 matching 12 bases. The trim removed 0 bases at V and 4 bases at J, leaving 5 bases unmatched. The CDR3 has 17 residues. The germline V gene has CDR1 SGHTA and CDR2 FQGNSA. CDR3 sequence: CASSLAPLAGGPDTQYF. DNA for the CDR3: TGTGCCAGCAGCTTAGCGCCACTAGCGGGGGGTCCAGATACGCAGTATTTT.

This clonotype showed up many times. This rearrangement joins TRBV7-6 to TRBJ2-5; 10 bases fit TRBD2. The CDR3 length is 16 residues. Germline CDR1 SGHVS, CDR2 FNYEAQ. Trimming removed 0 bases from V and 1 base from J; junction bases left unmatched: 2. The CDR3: CASSLAGTSVQETQYF. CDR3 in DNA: TGTGCCAGCAGCTTAGCCGGGACTAGCGTCCAAGAGACCCAGTACTTC.

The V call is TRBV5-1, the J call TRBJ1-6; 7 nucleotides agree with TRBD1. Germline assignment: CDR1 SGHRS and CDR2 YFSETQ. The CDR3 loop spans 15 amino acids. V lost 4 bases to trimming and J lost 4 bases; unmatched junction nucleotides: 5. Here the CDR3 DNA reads TGCGCCAGCAGCCCGGGACAGAGATATAATTCACCCCTCCACTTT. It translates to CASSPGQRYNSPLHF.

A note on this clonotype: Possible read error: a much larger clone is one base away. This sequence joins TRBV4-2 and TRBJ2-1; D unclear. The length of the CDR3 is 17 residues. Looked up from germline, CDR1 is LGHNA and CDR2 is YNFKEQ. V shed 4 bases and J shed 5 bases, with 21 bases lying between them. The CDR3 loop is CASSRKGRSLEHNEQFF. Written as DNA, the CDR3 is TGTGCCAGCAGCCGGAAAGGAAGGAGCCTTGAGCACAATGAGCAGTTCTTC.

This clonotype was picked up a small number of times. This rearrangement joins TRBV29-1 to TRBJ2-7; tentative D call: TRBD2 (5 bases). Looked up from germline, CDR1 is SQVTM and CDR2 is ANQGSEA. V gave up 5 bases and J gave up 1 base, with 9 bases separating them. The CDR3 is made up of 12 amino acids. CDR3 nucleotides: TGCAGCGTTACCGGGGTGTCCTACGAGCAGTACTTC. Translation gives CSVTGVSYEQYF.

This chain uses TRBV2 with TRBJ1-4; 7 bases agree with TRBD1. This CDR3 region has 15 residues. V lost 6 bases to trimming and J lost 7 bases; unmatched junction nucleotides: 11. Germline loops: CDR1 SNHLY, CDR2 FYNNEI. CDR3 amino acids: CASSRQGMFGEKLFF. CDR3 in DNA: TGTGCCAGCAGCAGACAGGGAATGTTCGGTGAAAAACTGTTTTTT. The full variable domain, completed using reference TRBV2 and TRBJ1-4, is EPEVTQTPSHQVTQMGQEVILRCVPISNHLYFYWYRQILGQKVEFLVSFYNNEISEKSEIFDDQFSVERPDGSNFTLKIRSTKLEDSAMYFCASSRQGMFGEKLFFGSGTQLSVL.

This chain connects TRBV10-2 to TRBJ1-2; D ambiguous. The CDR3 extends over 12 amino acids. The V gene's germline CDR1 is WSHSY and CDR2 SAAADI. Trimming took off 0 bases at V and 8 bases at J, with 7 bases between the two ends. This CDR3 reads CASSESVQGYTF. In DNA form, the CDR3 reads TGCGCCAGCAGTGAGTCGGTACAGGGCTACACCTTC.

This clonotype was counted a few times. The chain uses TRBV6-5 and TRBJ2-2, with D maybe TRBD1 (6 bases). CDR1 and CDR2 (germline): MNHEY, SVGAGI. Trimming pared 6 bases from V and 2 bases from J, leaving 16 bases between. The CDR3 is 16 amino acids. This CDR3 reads CASSRSMTGNTGELFF. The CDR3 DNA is TGTGCCAGCAGCCGCAGTATGACAGGAAACACCGGGGAGCTGTTTTTT.

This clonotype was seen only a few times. The CDR3 reads CASSLASSYEQYF. DNA for the CDR3: TGTGCCAGCAGCTTAGCAAGCTCCTACGAGCAGTACTTC. The J gene is TRBJ2-7, the V gene TRBV7-2; D is unresolved. The CDR3 has 13 amino acids. Trimming removed 0 bases at V and 0 bases at J, with 3 bases between. Per germline, CDR1 SGHTA and CDR2 FQGNSA.

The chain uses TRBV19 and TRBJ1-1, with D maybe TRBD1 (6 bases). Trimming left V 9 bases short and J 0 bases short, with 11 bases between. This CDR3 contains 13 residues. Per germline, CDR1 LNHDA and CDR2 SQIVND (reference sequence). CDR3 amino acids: CASQDSLNTEAFF. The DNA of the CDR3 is TGTGCCAGCCAGGACAGCTTGAACACTGAAGCTTTCTTT.

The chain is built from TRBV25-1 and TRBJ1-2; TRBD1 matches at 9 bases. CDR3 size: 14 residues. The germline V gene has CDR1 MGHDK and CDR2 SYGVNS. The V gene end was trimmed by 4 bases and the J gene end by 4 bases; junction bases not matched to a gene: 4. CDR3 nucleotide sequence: TGTGCCAGCAGTGGTGCGGACAGGGGCTATGGCTACACCTTC. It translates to CASSGADRGYGYTF.

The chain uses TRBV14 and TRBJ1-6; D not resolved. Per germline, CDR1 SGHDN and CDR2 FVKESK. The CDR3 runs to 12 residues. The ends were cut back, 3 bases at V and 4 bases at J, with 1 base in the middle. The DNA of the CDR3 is TGTGCCAGCAGCCAGTATAATTCACCCCTCCACTTT. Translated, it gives CASSQYNSPLHF.

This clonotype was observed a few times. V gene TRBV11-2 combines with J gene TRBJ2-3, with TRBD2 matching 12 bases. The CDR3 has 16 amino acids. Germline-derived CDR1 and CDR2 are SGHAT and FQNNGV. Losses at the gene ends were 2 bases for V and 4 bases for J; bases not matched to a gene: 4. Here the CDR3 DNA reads TGTGCCAGCAGCTTATCTAGCGGGGGGGCATCAGATACGCAGTATTTT. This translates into CASSLSSGGASDTQYF.

The CDR3 DNA is TGTGCCAGCAGCCTACTAGGATCGAGCGGGGGTGCAGATACGCAGTATTTT. It encodes CASSLLGSSGGADTQYF. The V call is TRBV7-8, the J call TRBJ2-3; TRBD2 aligns across 8 bases. J was trimmed by 4 bases and V by 5 bases; bases with no gene match: 14. This CDR3 spans 17 amino acids. Germline assignment: CDR1 SGHVS and CDR2 FQNEAQ.

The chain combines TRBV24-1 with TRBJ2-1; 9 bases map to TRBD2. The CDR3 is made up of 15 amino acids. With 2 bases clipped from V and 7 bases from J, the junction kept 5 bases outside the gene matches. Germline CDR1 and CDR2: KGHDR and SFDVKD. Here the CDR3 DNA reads TGTGCCACCAGTGATTCTAGCGGGAAGGGTAATGAGCAGTTCTTC. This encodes CATSDSSGKGNEQFF.

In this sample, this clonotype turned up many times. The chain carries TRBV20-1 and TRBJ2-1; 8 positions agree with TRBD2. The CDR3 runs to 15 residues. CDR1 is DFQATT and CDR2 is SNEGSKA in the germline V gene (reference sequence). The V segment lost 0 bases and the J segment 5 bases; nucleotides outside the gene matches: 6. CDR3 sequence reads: CSAREAAGENNEQFF. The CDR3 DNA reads TGCAGTGCTAGAGAGGCAGCGGGGGAGAACAATGAGCAGTTCTTC.

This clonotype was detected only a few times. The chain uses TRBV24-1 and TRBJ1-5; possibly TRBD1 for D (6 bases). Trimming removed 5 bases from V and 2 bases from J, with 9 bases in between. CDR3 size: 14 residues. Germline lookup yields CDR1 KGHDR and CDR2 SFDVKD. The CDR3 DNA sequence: TGTGCCACCAGTGCCAGGGGAGGCAATCAGCCCCAGCATTTT. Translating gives CATSARGGNQPQHF.

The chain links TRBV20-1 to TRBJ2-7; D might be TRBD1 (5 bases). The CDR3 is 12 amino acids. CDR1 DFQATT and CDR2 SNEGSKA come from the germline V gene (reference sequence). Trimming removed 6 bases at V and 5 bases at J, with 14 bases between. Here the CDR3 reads CSAFRAGNEQYV. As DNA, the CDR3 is TGCAGTGCCTTCAGGGCAGGGAACGAGCAGTACGTC.

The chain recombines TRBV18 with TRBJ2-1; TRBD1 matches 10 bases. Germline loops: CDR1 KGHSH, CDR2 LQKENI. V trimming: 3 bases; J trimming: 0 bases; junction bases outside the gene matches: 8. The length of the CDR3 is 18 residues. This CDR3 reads CASSPGQGSLSSYNEQFF. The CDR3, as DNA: TGTGCCAGCTCACCGGGACAGGGGTCCTTAAGCTCCTACAATGAGCAGTTCTTC.

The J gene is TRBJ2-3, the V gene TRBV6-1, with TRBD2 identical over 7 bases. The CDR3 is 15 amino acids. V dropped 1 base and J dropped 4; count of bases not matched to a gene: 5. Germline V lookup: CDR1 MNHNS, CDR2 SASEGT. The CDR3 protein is CASSEGGGSADTQYF. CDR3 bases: TGTGCCAGCAGTGAAGGGGGGGGGAGCGCAGATACGCAGTATTTT.

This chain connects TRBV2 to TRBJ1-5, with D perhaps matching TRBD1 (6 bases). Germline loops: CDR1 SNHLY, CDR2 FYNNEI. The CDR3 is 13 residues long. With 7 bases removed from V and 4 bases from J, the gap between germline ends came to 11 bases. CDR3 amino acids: CASMGARNQPQHF. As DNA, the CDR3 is TGTGCCAGCATGGGGGCTCGAAATCAGCCCCAGCATTTT.